This is a list of T cell receptor beta chains from one sample in a study of technical replicates of blood from several donors. Sequencing used immunoSEQ multiplex PCR; TCRdb keeps in-frame clones, though not all of them. Here the sample spans more than 10,000 clones, roughly three quarters being singletons. The sample comprised PBMCs. The receptors derive from a human donor in good health. Both conserved end residues are part of each CDR3. A D gene is named only where the DNA matches it firmly. Clone size is given for some rows only: seen once, a few or many times, or a class if the clone is expanded.

CDR3 length,clone size,J gene,V gene,D gene,CDR3 DNA,CDR3 protein
16,-,TRBJ1-2,TRBV18,TRBD1,TGTGCCAGCTCACCGAACCCGGGACAGGGCTCGGGTGGCTACACCTTC,CASSPNPGQGSGGYTF
17,-,TRBJ2-5,TRBV6-1,TRBD2,TGTGCCAGCAGTGAACCCTCCACTAGCGGGTACCAAGAGACCCAGTACTTC,CASSEPSTSGYQETQYF
13,-,TRBJ1-5,TRBV5-1,-,TGCGCCAGCAGCTTGACGCAGGATCAGCCCCAGCATTTT,CASSLTQDQPQHF
15,-,TRBJ1-4,TRBV6-1,TRBD1,TGTGCCAGCAGTGCCCAGGGGGAGGCTAATGAAAAACTGTTTTTT,CASSAQGEANEKLFF
16,-,TRBJ1-4,TRBV28,-,TGTGCCAGCAGTTTAGGGTTTCGGGGTCGAGAGGAAAAACTGTTTTTT,CASSLGFRGREEKLFF
17,-,TRBJ2-7,TRBV11-2,TRBD2,TGTGCCAGCAGCTTAGATTTACTAGCGGGACGACCCCCCGAGCAGTACTTC,CASSLDLLAGRPPEQYF
16,few,TRBJ1-1,TRBV28,-,TGTGCCAGCAGCAATCCCTCCGGGGTGGGGAACACTGAAGCTTTCTTT,CASSNPSGVGNTEAFF
13,few,TRBJ1-1,TRBV10-3,-,TGTGCCATCAGTGGCCAGACAGGAGATGAAGCTTTCTTT,CAISGQTGDEAFF
14,-,TRBJ2-3,TRBV19,-,TGTGCCAGTAATACCGGGACACTCACAGATACGCAGTATTTT,CASNTGTLTDTQYF
15,-,TRBJ2-7,TRBV28,-,TGTGCCAGCAGTGTACCAGGGTTAACTACCTACGAGCAGTACTTC,CASSVPGLTTYEQYF
15,few,TRBJ1-4,TRBV2,-,TGTGCCAGCATTGACGGTAGTGCAACTAATGAAAAACTGTTTTTT,CASIDGSATNEKLFF
16,-,TRBJ2-3,TRBV5-1,TRBD2,TGCGCCAGCAGCTTGGGACCTAGCGGGGAGTCAGATACGCAGTATTTT,CASSLGPSGESDTQYF
15,-,TRBJ1-5,TRBV28,-,TGTGCCAGCAGTTCATCGGCGGGGGCTAGTCAGCCCCAGCATTTT,CASSSSAGASQPQHF
15,-,TRBJ2-7,TRBV7-9,-,TGTGCCAGCAGCTTATCGACCGGGACAACCTACGAGCAGTACTTC,CASSLSTGTTYEQYF
17,-,TRBJ2-2,TRBV7-6,TRBD1,TGTGCCAGCAGCTCCCGACAGGGGAAATTGAGTACCGGGGAGCTGTTTTTT,CASSSRQGKLSTGELFF
15,-,TRBJ2-3,TRBV2,TRBD2,TGTGCCAGCAGGACTAGCGGAACTAGCACAGATACGCAGTATTTT,CASRTSGTSTDTQYF
16,-,TRBJ2-5,TRBV29-1,TRBD2,TGCAGCGTTGAAGTTAATGCGGGAGGGAGCCAAGAGACCCAGTACTTC,CSVEVNAGGSQETQYF